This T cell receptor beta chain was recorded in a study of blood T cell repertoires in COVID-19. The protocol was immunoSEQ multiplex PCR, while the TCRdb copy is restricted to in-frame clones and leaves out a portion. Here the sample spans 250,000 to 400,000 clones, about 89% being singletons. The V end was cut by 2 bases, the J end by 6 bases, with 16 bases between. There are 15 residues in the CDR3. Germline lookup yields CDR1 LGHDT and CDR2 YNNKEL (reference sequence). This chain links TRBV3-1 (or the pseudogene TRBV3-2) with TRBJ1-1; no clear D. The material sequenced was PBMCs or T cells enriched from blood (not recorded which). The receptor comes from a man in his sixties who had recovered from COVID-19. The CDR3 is CASSQKEIGVPEAFF. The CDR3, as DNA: TGTGCCAGCAGCCAAAAAGAGATCGGGGTACCTGAAGCTTTCTTT.